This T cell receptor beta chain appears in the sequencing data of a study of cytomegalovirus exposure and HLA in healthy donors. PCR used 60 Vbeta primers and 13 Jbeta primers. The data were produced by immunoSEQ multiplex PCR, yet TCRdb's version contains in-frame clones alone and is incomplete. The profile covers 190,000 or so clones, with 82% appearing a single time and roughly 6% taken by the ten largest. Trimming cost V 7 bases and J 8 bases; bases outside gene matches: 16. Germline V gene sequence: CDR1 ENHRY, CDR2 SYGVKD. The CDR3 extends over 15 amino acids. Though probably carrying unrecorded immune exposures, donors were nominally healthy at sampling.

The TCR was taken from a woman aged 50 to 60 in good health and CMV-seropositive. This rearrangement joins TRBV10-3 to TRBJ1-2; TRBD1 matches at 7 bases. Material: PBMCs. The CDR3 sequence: CAITSHSDRVDGYTF. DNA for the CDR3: TGTGCCATCACTTCCCATTCCGACAGGGTGGACGGCTACACCTTC.